These T cell receptor beta chains were read from a single sample in a study of blood T cell repertoires in COVID-19. Sequencing was performed with immunoSEQ multiplex PCR; in TCRdb, only in-frame clones are kept and a portion is missing. Counted here are 250,000 to 300,000 clones, approximately 85% occurring once; the ten biggest clones make up approximately 10%. Sequencing was carried out using peripheral blood. The origin of the receptors is a woman aged 70-85 years with acute or convalescent COVID-19. Both conserved end residues are trimmed from each CDR3. Clone sizes are given selectively: once, few, many, or a class where the clone is expanded.

J: TRBJ1-5; V: TRBV19; size: -; length: 13; CDR3: ASSSNRGRNQPQH
J: TRBJ1-4; V: TRBV7-2; size: -; length: 13; CDR3: ASSPDKGVWEKLF
J: TRBJ2-7; V: TRBV5-4; size: few; length: 12; CDR3: ASSSHQAGLEQY
J: TRBJ1-1; V: TRBV20-1; size: -; length: 11; CDR3: SASGQGNTEAF
J: TRBJ1-2; V: TRBV18; size: -; length: 13; CDR3: ASSPFDNVNYGYT
J: TRBJ1-1; V: TRBV9; size: -; length: 13; CDR3: ASSVGFQGATEAF
J: TRBJ2-7; V: TRBV5-8; size: -; length: 11; CDR3: ASSLTSIYEQY
J: TRBJ1-2; V: TRBV11-2; size: once; length: 10; CDR3: ASSFQRVGYT
J: TRBJ2-1; V: TRBV11-2; size: -; length: 14; CDR3: ASSRTGTVAYNEQF
J: TRBJ1-4; V: TRBV6-5; size: -; length: 11; CDR3: ASRDRGLEKLF
J: TRBJ1-1; V: TRBV7-2; size: -; length: 13; CDR3: ASRLQGATNTEAF
J: TRBJ2-7; V: TRBV6-6; size: -; length: 11; CDR3: AVSRGATYEQY
J: TRBJ1-4; V: TRBV15; size: -; length: 11; CDR3: ATSAGFNEKLF
J: TRBJ1-5; V: TRBV19; size: -; length: 10; CDR3: ASSIQGGPQH
J: TRBJ2-1; V: TRBV4-1; size: -; length: 13; CDR3: ASSQDGLAWNEQF
J: TRBJ1-4; V: TRBV19; size: -; length: 13; CDR3: ASSIGGGLDEKLF
J: TRBJ1-3; V: TRBV16; size: -; length: 15; CDR3: ASSQSFGGASGNTIY
J: TRBJ1-5; V: TRBV12-5; size: -; length: 14; CDR3: ASGLGAGEFGQPQH
J: TRBJ1-4; V: TRBV9; size: -; length: 12; CDR3: ASSPDRAGEKLF
J: TRBJ2-3; V: TRBV6-5; size: -; length: 12; CDR3: ASSYSSGETSQY
J: TRBJ2-1; V: TRBV5-1; size: -; length: 12; CDR3: ASSRTSGHNEQF
J: TRBJ2-5; V: TRBV2; size: -; length: 14; CDR3: ASSEGGVSLQETQY
J: TRBJ1-2; V: TRBV2; size: few; length: 9; CDR3: ASSVRDGYT
J: TRBJ1-6; V: TRBV19; size: -; length: 12; CDR3: ASSTGDYNSPLH
J: TRBJ2-7; V: TRBV5-1; size: once; length: 12; CDR3: ASSTERGGDEQY
J: TRBJ2-7; V: TRBV6-5; size: -; length: 10; CDR3: ASSNRAYEQY
J: TRBJ1-1; V: TRBV3-1/TRBV3-2; size: -; length: 10; CDR3: ASSQRERRAF
J: TRBJ1-3; V: TRBV5-1; size: -; length: 13; CDR3: ASSPLEGSGNTIY
J: TRBJ2-1; V: TRBV4-1; size: once; length: 16; CDR3: ASSQDHGLAVTYNEQF
J: TRBJ1-2; V: TRBV11-2; size: -; length: 10; CDR3: ASSSTGSGYT
J: TRBJ2-7; V: TRBV5-4; size: -; length: 10; CDR3: ASSLPLHEQY
J: TRBJ2-6; V: TRBV7-2; size: -; length: 15; CDR3: ASSLQGPFSGANVLT
J: TRBJ1-1; V: TRBV7-6; size: -; length: 11; CDR3: ASSLSRNTEAF
J: TRBJ1-4; V: TRBV3-1/TRBV3-2; size: -; length: 11; CDR3: ASSPGVVRKLF
J: TRBJ2-1; V: TRBV6-5; size: -; length: 14; CDR3: ASSYSSGGFIHEQF
J: TRBJ2-5; V: TRBV6-6; size: -; length: 15; CDR3: ASSPIAGGPAEETQY
J: TRBJ1-2; V: TRBV19; size: -; length: 10; CDR3: ASSVQSYGYT
J: TRBJ1-2; V: TRBV30; size: -; length: 13; CDR3: AWNDYRGSNYGYT
J: TRBJ1-2; V: TRBV3-1/TRBV3-2; size: -; length: 11; CDR3: ASSAPGFYGYT
J: TRBJ1-2; V: TRBV5-1; size: -; length: 11; CDR3: ASRAGFNYGYT
J: TRBJ2-3; V: TRBV2; size: -; length: 13; CDR3: ASSRLYPGPDTQY
J: TRBJ2-5; V: TRBV5-1; size: -; length: 13; CDR3: ASSPTSLSGETQY
J: TRBJ2-1; V: TRBV30; size: -; length: 12; CDR3: AWEQGSPYNEQF
J: TRBJ1-2; V: TRBV25-1; size: -; length: 10; CDR3: ASSRINYGYT
J: TRBJ1-2; V: TRBV9; size: -; length: 13; CDR3: ASSALQGNNYGYT
J: TRBJ1-1; V: TRBV27; size: -; length: 13; CDR3: ASSPGQVGYTEAF
J: TRBJ2-1; V: TRBV7-9; size: few; length: 14; CDR3: ASSQWDLVAGGPNF
J: TRBJ2-2; V: TRBV7-3; size: -; length: 11; CDR3: ASSSGGTGELF
J: TRBJ1-1; V: TRBV6-5; size: few; length: 11; CDR3: ASNAGGLREAF
J: TRBJ2-7; V: TRBV5-1; size: -; length: 13; CDR3: ASSFSGQVVWEQY